This is a list of T cell receptor beta chains from one sample in a study of T cell responses to AZD1222 COVID-19 vaccine. This table comes from immunoSEQ multiplex PCR, and its TCRdb copy is limited to in-frame clones, with some not included. Seen here are about 150,000 clones, about nine tenths observed once, and the top ten hold 5.5% to 6%. Here the sequenced sample was peripheral blood, taken on day 0 of MenACWY control vaccination. The receptors come from an adult in good health. Both conserved end residues are part of each CDR3. D genes are given only for firm matches. Expanded clones are given a class, and other clones once, few, many or no size at all.

clone_size: .
d_call: TRBD1
j_call: TRBJ1-1
v_call: TRBV29-1
cdr3_aa: CSVDRTSNTEAFF
cdr3_nt: TGCAGCGTGGACAGGACTTCGAACACTGAAGCTTTCTTT

clone_size: .
d_call: TRBD2
j_call: TRBJ2-1
v_call: TRBV24-1
cdr3_aa: CATSDPSGGPSSSYNEQFF
cdr3_nt: TGTGCCACCAGTGATCCCAGCGGGGGCCCGAGTAGCTCCTACAATGAGCAGTTCTTC

clone_size: once
d_call: TRBD1
j_call: TRBJ2-7
v_call: TRBV4-3
cdr3_aa: CASSQPGQGAYEQYF
cdr3_nt: TGCGCCAGCAGCCAACCGGGACAGGGGGCCTACGAGCAGTACTTC

clone_size: .
d_call: .
j_call: TRBJ1-4
v_call: TRBV28
cdr3_aa: CASSFRSYRVTNEKLFF
cdr3_nt: TGTGCCAGCAGTTTTAGGTCTTACAGGGTAACTAATGAAAAACTGTTTTTT

clone_size: .
d_call: .
j_call: TRBJ1-2
v_call: TRBV4-3
cdr3_aa: CASSLLRTANYGYTF
cdr3_nt: TGCGCCAGCAGTCTACTGAGGACAGCGAACTATGGCTACACCTTC

clone_size: .
d_call: .
j_call: TRBJ1-3
v_call: TRBV5-5
cdr3_aa: CASSREEGSGNTIYF
cdr3_nt: TGTGCCAGCAGCCGGGAGGAGGGGTCCGGAAACACCATATATTTT

clone_size: .
d_call: .
j_call: TRBJ2-1
v_call: TRBV6-2/TRBV6-3
cdr3_aa: CASSYLGPGFVYDRQFF
cdr3_nt: TGTGCCAGCAGTTACCTCGGGCCTGGGTTCGTTTACGATCGGCAGTTCTTC

clone_size: .
d_call: TRBD1
j_call: TRBJ1-1
v_call: TRBV5-1
cdr3_aa: CASINDRDRAFF
cdr3_nt: TGCGCCAGCATCAACGACAGGGATCGAGCTTTCTTT

clone_size: .
d_call: TRBD1
j_call: TRBJ2-6
v_call: TRBV16
cdr3_aa: CASSPGGTGSRGANVLTF
cdr3_nt: TGTGCCAGCAGCCCCGGGGGGACAGGGAGCCGGGGGGCCAACGTCCTGACTTTC

clone_size: .
d_call: .
j_call: TRBJ1-2
v_call: TRBV30
cdr3_aa: CAYQRDRPNGYTF
cdr3_nt: TGTGCCTATCAAAGGGACCGGCCGAATGGCTACACCTTC

clone_size: .
d_call: .
j_call: TRBJ1-6
v_call: TRBV19
cdr3_aa: CASRGDNPYNSPLHF
cdr3_nt: TGTGCCAGTAGGGGGGACAACCCCTATAATTCACCCCTCCACTTT

clone_size: .
d_call: TRBD1
j_call: TRBJ1-5
v_call: TRBV13
cdr3_aa: CASSLGGGQGGNQPQHF
cdr3_nt: TGTGCCAGCAGCTTAGGCGGAGGACAGGGCGGCAATCAGCCCCAGCATTTT

clone_size: few
d_call: .
j_call: TRBJ2-3
v_call: TRBV12-3/TRBV12-4
cdr3_aa: CASRWGDTQYF
cdr3_nt: TGTGCCAGCAGGTGGGGAGATACGCAGTATTTT

clone_size: .
d_call: .
j_call: TRBJ1-6
v_call: TRBV7-8
cdr3_aa: CASSPPHGVVGLNSPLHF
cdr3_nt: TGTGCCAGCAGCCCACCGCATGGGGTTGTGGGCTTAAATTCACCCCTCCACTTT

clone_size: .
d_call: TRBD1
j_call: TRBJ1-6
v_call: TRBV11-3
cdr3_aa: CASSTRQGSPLHF
cdr3_nt: TGTGCCAGCAGCACAAGACAGGGCTCACCCCTCCACTTT

clone_size: .
d_call: .
j_call: TRBJ1-2
v_call: TRBV5-4
cdr3_aa: CASSLGYDYGYTF
cdr3_nt: TGTGCCAGCAGCTTAGGTTACGACTATGGCTACACCTTC

clone_size: .
d_call: .
j_call: TRBJ1-3
v_call: TRBV5-1
cdr3_aa: CASSLGSQGSGNTIYF
cdr3_nt: TGCGCCAGCAGCTTGGGATCACAGGGCTCTGGAAACACCATATATTTT

clone_size: .
d_call: .
j_call: TRBJ1-2
v_call: TRBV5-5
cdr3_aa: CASSLNQNRVYGYTF
cdr3_nt: TGTGCCAGCAGCTTGAATCAGAACAGGGTCTATGGCTACACCTTC

clone_size: .
d_call: TRBD2
j_call: TRBJ2-1
v_call: TRBV30
cdr3_aa: CAWSSSGSYNEQFF
cdr3_nt: TGTGCCTGGAGTTCTAGCGGGAGCTACAATGAGCAGTTCTTC

clone_size: .
d_call: .
j_call: TRBJ1-5
v_call: TRBV4-1
cdr3_aa: CASSRQAPGQPQHF
cdr3_nt: TGCGCCAGCAGCCGGCAGGCACCGGGTCAGCCCCAGCATTTT

clone_size: .
d_call: TRBD1
j_call: TRBJ2-1
v_call: TRBV5-1
cdr3_aa: CASSLNQGAKNEQFF
cdr3_nt: TGCGCCAGCAGCTTGAACCAGGGGGCGAAGAATGAGCAGTTCTTC

clone_size: once
d_call: TRBD1
j_call: TRBJ2-7
v_call: TRBV7-9
cdr3_aa: CASSPPGGTYEQYF
cdr3_nt: TGTGCCAGCAGCCCGCCAGGGGGTACCTACGAGCAGTACTTC

clone_size: once
d_call: TRBD1
j_call: TRBJ1-2
v_call: TRBV29-1
cdr3_aa: CSVAGQGNYGYTF
cdr3_nt: TGCAGCGTTGCGGGACAGGGGAACTATGGCTACACCTTT

clone_size: .
d_call: .
j_call: TRBJ1-6
v_call: TRBV11-2
cdr3_aa: CASSLTTVGISPLHF
cdr3_nt: TGTGCCAGCAGCCTCACGACCGTAGGGATTTCACCCCTCCACTTT

clone_size: .
d_call: .
j_call: TRBJ1-2
v_call: TRBV27
cdr3_aa: CASSSGQAYGYTF
cdr3_nt: TGTGCCAGCAGTTCGGGACAAGCCTATGGCTACACCTTC

clone_size: .
d_call: TRBD1
j_call: TRBJ1-1
v_call: TRBV12-3/TRBV12-4
cdr3_aa: CASSFGTQGEAFF
cdr3_nt: TGTGCCAGCAGTTTTGGGACACAGGGGGAAGCTTTCTTT

clone_size: once
d_call: .
j_call: TRBJ1-2
v_call: TRBV6-5
cdr3_aa: CASSYSGRVIGGYTF
cdr3_nt: TGTGCCAGCAGTTACTCGGGCAGGGTGATCGGCGGCTACACCTTC

clone_size: .
d_call: .
j_call: TRBJ2-1
v_call: TRBV27
cdr3_aa: CASSLGTFQNEQFF
cdr3_nt: TGTGCCAGCAGTTTAGGGACCTTTCAGAATGAGCAGTTCTTC

clone_size: .
d_call: TRBD1
j_call: TRBJ2-5
v_call: TRBV6-5
cdr3_aa: CASSWTGFPSETQYF
cdr3_nt: TGTGCCAGCAGTTGGACAGGGTTCCCATCGGAGACCCAGTACTTC

clone_size: .
d_call: .
j_call: TRBJ1-2
v_call: TRBV5-4
cdr3_aa: CASSPYQGNYGYTF
cdr3_nt: TGTGCCAGCAGCCCCTACCAGGGTAACTATGGCTACACCTTC

clone_size: .
d_call: TRBD2
j_call: TRBJ2-3
v_call: TRBV5-1
cdr3_aa: CASSLQAGITDTQYF
cdr3_nt: TGCGCCAGCAGCTTACAAGCGGGGATCACAGATACGCAGTATTTT

clone_size: .
d_call: .
j_call: TRBJ1-6
v_call: TRBV21-1
cdr3_aa: CASSKGPTYNSPLHF
cdr3_nt: TGTGCCAGCAGCAAGGGGCCTACCTATAATTCACCCCTCCACTTT

clone_size: .
d_call: .
j_call: TRBJ2-3
v_call: TRBV6-1
cdr3_aa: CASSEGRTDTQYF
cdr3_nt: TGTGCCAGCAGTGAAGGTAGGACAGATACACAGTATTTT

clone_size: .
d_call: TRBD1
j_call: TRBJ1-2
v_call: TRBV10-3
cdr3_aa: CAISEPRTGTPVSYTF
cdr3_nt: TGTGCCATCAGTGAACCCAGGACAGGGACGCCTGTGAGCTACACCTTC

clone_size: .
d_call: .
j_call: TRBJ1-2
v_call: TRBV7-8
cdr3_aa: CASSLPGADANYGYTF
cdr3_nt: TGTGCCAGCAGCTTACCCGGGGCGGACGCTAACTATGGCTACACCTTC

clone_size: .
d_call: TRBD1
j_call: TRBJ2-1
v_call: TRBV7-9
cdr3_aa: CASSFGQGMDEQFF
cdr3_nt: TGTGCCAGCAGCTTCGGACAGGGCATGGATGAGCAGTTCTTC

clone_size: .
d_call: TRBD1
j_call: TRBJ2-1
v_call: TRBV6-5
cdr3_aa: CASSKGQGANDEQFF
cdr3_nt: TGTGCCAGCAGCAAGGGACAGGGGGCGAATGATGAGCAGTTCTTC

clone_size: .
d_call: .
j_call: TRBJ2-7
v_call: TRBV7-2
cdr3_aa: CASSSMTGNYEQYF
cdr3_nt: TGTGCCAGCAGCTCCATGACAGGTAACTACGAGCAGTACTTC

clone_size: .
d_call: .
j_call: TRBJ2-2
v_call: TRBV7-2
cdr3_aa: CASSGQNTGELFF
cdr3_nt: TGTGCCAGCAGTGGACAGAACACCGGGGAGCTGTTTTTT

clone_size: .
d_call: TRBD1
j_call: TRBJ2-7
v_call: TRBV7-3
cdr3_aa: CASSSLGQGGYEQYF
cdr3_nt: TGTGCCAGCAGCTCGTTAGGACAGGGAGGATACGAGCAGTACTTC

clone_size: .
d_call: TRBD1
j_call: TRBJ1-5
v_call: TRBV4-1
cdr3_aa: CASSQDRGVRPQHF
cdr3_nt: TGCGCCAGCAGCCAAGACAGGGGGGTAAGGCCCCAGCATTTT

clone_size: few
d_call: .
j_call: TRBJ1-5
v_call: TRBV7-2
cdr3_aa: CASVYAGANQPQHF
cdr3_nt: TGTGCCAGCGTTTATGCAGGGGCCAATCAGCCCCAGCATTTT

clone_size: few
d_call: .
j_call: TRBJ1-5
v_call: TRBV4-3
cdr3_aa: CASSQDNDPNQPQHF
cdr3_nt: TGCGCCAGCAGCCAAGATAACGACCCTAATCAGCCCCAGCATTTT

clone_size: .
d_call: TRBD2
j_call: TRBJ2-1
v_call: TRBV27
cdr3_aa: CASSPWTSGSRNEQFF
cdr3_nt: TGTGCCAGCAGTCCGTGGACTAGCGGGAGCCGCAATGAGCAGTTCTTC

clone_size: .
d_call: .
j_call: TRBJ1-1
v_call: TRBV13
cdr3_aa: CASSRTVSGEAFF
cdr3_nt: TGTGCCAGCAGCCGGACAGTGAGTGGGGAAGCTTTCTTT

clone_size: few
d_call: .
j_call: TRBJ2-1
v_call: TRBV14
cdr3_aa: CASSQGTVVNEQFF
cdr3_nt: TGTGCCAGCAGCCAAGGGACAGTGGTCAATGAGCAGTTCTTC

clone_size: .
d_call: TRBD1
j_call: TRBJ1-1
v_call: TRBV5-1
cdr3_aa: CASSLTGVGTEAFF
cdr3_nt: TGCGCCAGCAGCTTGACAGGGGTAGGGACTGAAGCTTTCTTT

clone_size: once
d_call: TRBD1
j_call: TRBJ1-1
v_call: TRBV18
cdr3_aa: CASSPMQGGNTEAFF
cdr3_nt: TGTGCCAGCTCACCTATGCAGGGGGGTAACACTGAAGCTTTCTTT

clone_size: .
d_call: .
j_call: TRBJ1-4
v_call: TRBV10-3
cdr3_aa: CAIGTLEKLFF
cdr3_nt: TGTGCCATCGGGACTCTGGAAAAACTGTTTTTT

clone_size: .
d_call: .
j_call: TRBJ2-6
v_call: TRBV9
cdr3_aa: CASSGGQFLSGAGVLTF
cdr3_nt: TGTGCCAGCAGCGGGGGGCAGTTCCTCTCTGGGGCCGGCGTCCTGACTTTC

clone_size: few
d_call: .
j_call: TRBJ2-7
v_call: TRBV21-1
cdr3_aa: CASSKRTGYEQYF
cdr3_nt: TGTGCCAGCAGCAAAAGGACAGGATACGAGCAGTACTTC